These 25 T cell receptor beta chains originate from one sample sequenced in a study of cytomegalovirus exposure and HLA in healthy donors. With 60 Vbeta and 13 Jbeta primers, the PCR was carried out. The assay was immunoSEQ multiplex PCR, and TCRdb's table has in-frame clones only and misses some. The table lists fewer than 60,000 clones, approximately 75% of them singletons. Material: PBMCs. The receptor set was obtained from a woman in her forties in good health and CMV-seropositive.

The J gene is TRBJ2-1, the V gene TRBV5-1; D unclear. The germline CDR1 and CDR2 sequences are SGHRS and YFSETQ. The CDR3 has 12 residues. V lost 4 bases to trimming and J lost 7 bases, with 9 bases between them. The CDR3, as DNA: TGCGCCAGCAGCGGCCGAGGAAATGAGCAGTTCTTC. Protein: CASSGRGNEQFF.

This clone showed up just once. The chain couples TRBV5-1 to TRBJ1-2; D not certain. Trimming pared 4 bases from V and 5 bases from J, leaving 12 bases between. The CDR3 contains 13 residues. Germline CDR1 SGHRS, CDR2 YFSETQ. The CDR3 DNA is TGCGCCAGCAGCCCCGGGTCGAAATATGGCTACACCTTC. Its translation: CASSPGSKYGYTF.

The genes are TRBV27 and TRBJ1-1; D not resolved. This CDR3 comprises 13 residues. V was trimmed by 5 bases and J by 9 bases, leaving 16 bases between them. Looked up from germline, CDR1 is MNHEY and CDR2 is SMNVEV (reference sequence). The CDR3 DNA follows: TGTGCCAGCAGTCCGTACATGGGAGGGCAAGCTTTCTTT. Its protein product is CASSPYMGGQAFF.

This chain uses TRBV7-6 with TRBJ2-6; 12 nucleotides line up with TRBD2. Germline loops: CDR1 SGHVS, CDR2 FNYEAQ. V shed 0 bases, J shed 2 bases, and the junction held 2 bases outside the gene matches. CDR3 length equals 18 residues. The CDR3 loop is CASSLALAGGTGANVLTF. CDR3 nucleotide sequence: TGTGCCAGCAGCTTAGCACTAGCGGGGGGCACTGGGGCCAACGTCCTGACTTTC.

The V gene is TRBV14, the J gene TRBJ2-1; 14 positions match TRBD2. The junction had 13 bases not matched to a gene; V was cut back by 2 bases and J by 4 bases. Germline V gene lookup returns CDR1 SGHDN and CDR2 FVKESK. This CDR3 has 20 residues. The CDR3 DNA reads TGTGCCAGCAGCCAACGATACGCGACTAGCGGGGGGGCAAATTACAATGAGCAGTTCTTC. Translation gives CASSQRYATSGGANYNEQFF.

This clone was picked up a small number of times. The gene calls are TRBV9 and TRBJ2-3; no definite D call. V lost 0 bases and J 7 bases, leaving 6 bases between the germline ends. CDR1 is SGDLS and CDR2 is YYNGEE in the germline V gene. The CDR3 totals 12 residues. The chain's CDR3 is CASSVGEHTQYF. CDR3 bases: TGTGCCAGCAGCGTAGGAGAGCATACGCAGTATTTT.

The CDR3 region is CASSSFYEQYF. CDR3 DNA sequence: TGTGCCAGCAGCTCCTTCTACGAGCAGTACTTC. The chain employs TRBV7-9 and TRBJ2-7, with D unclear. From germline, CDR1 is SEHNR and CDR2 FQNEAQ (reference sequence). CDR3 size: 11 residues. Trimming stripped 4 bases from V and 3 bases from J, with 4 bases between.

This chain links TRBV6-6 with TRBJ2-7; 9 bases are shared with TRBD1. The germline V gene encodes CDR1 MNHNY and CDR2 SVGAGI (reference sequence). The CDR3 covers 14 residues. V lost 9 bases to trimming and J lost 7 bases; unmatched junction nucleotides: 13. The chain's CDR3 is CASLPGQGFSEQYF. CDR3 bases: TGTGCCAGTTTACCGGGACAGGGTTTTTCGGAGCAGTACTTC.

Only one count was recorded for this clone. The rearrangement joins TRBV5-1 to TRBJ1-4, with a tentative D call TRBD1 (6 bases). The CDR3 length is 14 residues. CDR1 and CDR2 from the germline V gene are SGHRS and YFSETQ. Trimming cost V 4 bases and J 8 bases, with 15 bases left between them. CDR3 coding DNA: TGCGCCAGCAGCCTAGACAGGCCCTACGAAAAACTGTTTTTT. Its translation: CASSLDRPYEKLFF.

The genes are TRBV5-8 and TRBJ1-1; TRBD1 agrees at 10 bases. With 2 bases clipped from V and 4 bases from J, the junction kept 8 bases outside the gene matches. The V gene's germline CDR1 is SGHTS and CDR2 YDEGEE. The CDR3 totals 16 residues. The CDR3 region is CASSLWGTGAGTEAFF. The CDR3 coding sequence is TGTGCCAGCAGCTTATGGGGGACAGGGGCCGGCACTGAAGCTTTCTTT.

The rearrangement links TRBV30 to TRBJ2-3, with D possibly TRBD2 on 5 matching bases. Trimming left V 2 bases short and J 4 bases short, with 13 bases between. There are 14 residues in the CDR3. CDR1 is GTSNPN, CDR2 SVGIG, per germline (reference sequence). CDR3 nucleotides: TGTGCCTGGAGTCGGGCGTCGGAGGCAGATACGCAGTATTTT. It yields the protein CAWSRASEADTQYF.

The rearrangement joins TRBV6-5 to TRBJ1-3; a possible D gene is TRBD1 (5 bases). Germline loops: CDR1 MNHEY, CDR2 SVGAGI. Trimming cost V 0 bases and J 0 bases, with 9 bases left between them. CDR3 length: 16 amino acids. CDR3 sequence: CASSYSIRASGNTIYF. The CDR3 region has the DNA TGTGCCAGCAGTTACTCGATCAGGGCCTCTGGAAACACCATATATTTT.

J is TRBJ1-2 and V is TRBV6-1; no clear D. The CDR3 length is 14 residues. The germline V gene encodes CDR1 MNHNS and CDR2 SASEGT. The V end lost 1 base, the J end lost 4 bases, and 10 bases lay between the germline ends. CDR3 residues: CASSEGPTGYGYTF. The CDR3, as DNA: TGTGCCAGCAGTGAAGGACCGACGGGCTATGGCTACACCTTC.

The chain uses TRBV13 and TRBJ2-3; 8 bases match TRBD2. Germline assignment: CDR1 PRHDT and CDR2 FYEKMQ (reference sequence). Trimming took 2 bases from V and 5 from J; bases not matched to a gene: 21. The CDR3 is made up of 20 amino acids. The CDR3 reads CASSLYFKVERGSIGDTQYF. The CDR3 nucleotides read TGTGCCAGCAGCTTATATTTCAAGGTTGAGCGGGGGTCCATAGGAGATACGCAGTATTTT.

The V gene is TRBV6-5, the J gene TRBJ2-7; D perhaps matches TRBD2 (5 bases). Germline values: CDR1 MNHEY, CDR2 SVGAGI. This CDR3 spans 11 amino acids. V was clipped by 8 bases and J by 9 bases, with 14 bases between them. The CDR3 sequence: CASGRPPSQYF. The CDR3 nucleotides are TGTGCCAGCGGGAGACCCCCTTCGCAGTACTTC.

In its sample, this clone was seen a few times. The rearrangement links TRBV9 to TRBJ2-2; 7 nucleotides line up with TRBD1. Trimming took 2 bases from V and 1 from J; bases not matched to a gene: 2. In germline, CDR1 is SGDLS, CDR2 YYNGEE. This CDR3 contains 15 residues. CDR3 protein: CASSVGTENTGELFF. In DNA form, the CDR3 reads TGTGCCAGCAGCGTGGGGACAGAGAACACCGGGGAGCTGTTTTTT.

The chain employs TRBV5-1 and TRBJ2-1; 9 bases fit TRBD2. The CDR3 totals 15 residues. Germline CDR1 SGHRS, CDR2 YFSETQ. V lost 7 bases and J lost 9; bases outside the gene matches: 14. The CDR3 DNA is TGCGCCAGCTCCATGACGGGCGGGGGGGCCAGTGAGCAGTTCTTC. It translates to CASSMTGGGASEQFF.

This clone was seen a single time. A read error may account for a junction end that differs from germline. The chain uses TRBV2 and TRBJ1-2; TRBD1 matches 8 bases. This CDR3 has 14 residues. Per germline, CDR1 SNHLY and CDR2 FYNNEI. CDR3 amino acids: CASSPGGAFYSYTF. CDR3 bases: TGTGCCAGCAGCCCAGGGGGCGCCTTCTATAGCTACACCTTC.

This chain joins TRBV11-2 and TRBJ2-5, with 8 bases lining up with TRBD1. The DNA end is more similar to TRBJ2-7, so the J call may be wrong. Germline CDR1 and CDR2: SGHAT and FQNNGV. The CDR3 is 15 residues long. For the CDR3, the DNA is TGTGCCAGCAGATTTGCAGGGGGCAGGTCCTACGAGCAGTACTTC. Its protein product is CASRFAGGRSYEQYF.

The genes are TRBV5-6 and TRBJ1-2; D not resolved. The CDR3 consists of 12 residues. V gave up 4 bases and J gave up 9 bases, with 13 bases separating them. The germline V gene has CDR1 SGHDT and CDR2 YYEEEE. The CDR3 DNA reads as TGTGCCAGCAGCGGAGGTTATCCGAGCTACACCTTC. Translating gives CASSGGYPSYTF.

CDR3 region: CASSYWTGTNTGELFF. Here the CDR3 DNA reads TGTGCCAGCAGCTACTGGACAGGGACGAACACCGGGGAGCTGTTTTTT. This chain joins TRBV7-2 and TRBJ2-2; 8 nucleotides align to TRBD1. The V segment lost 4 bases and the J segment 0 bases; nucleotides outside the gene matches: 4. Germline CDR1 is SGHTA and CDR2 is FQGNSA. The CDR3 sequence is 16 residues long.

This clone has just a few counts. The chain couples TRBV19 to TRBJ1-6; D is perhaps TRBD1 (6 bases). The CDR3 extends over 15 amino acids. The germline CDR1 and CDR2 sequences are LNHDA and SQIVND (reference sequence). The V gene lost 4 bases and the J gene lost 7 bases, with 14 bases spanning the gap. The DNA of the CDR3 is TGTGCCAGTAGTAGGGGCAGGGGTTTCAATTCACCCCTCCACTTT. It translates to CASSRGRGFNSPLHF.

V usage is TRBV5-4 and J usage is TRBJ1-4; D possibly corresponds to TRBD1 (5 bases). The germline V gene has CDR1 SGHNT and CDR2 YYREEE (reference sequence). The CDR3 totals 14 residues. The ends were cut back, 0 bases at V and 8 bases at J, with 11 bases in the middle. The CDR3, as DNA: TGTGCCAGCAGCTTGGGTCAGGGTATGGAAAAACTGTTTTTT. This encodes CASSLGQGMEKLFF.

V gene TRBV28 combines with J gene TRBJ2-7, with a weak D call TRBD2 (5 bases). CDR3 length: 16 residues. V gave up 5 bases and J gave up 4 bases, with 21 bases separating them. Per the germline V gene, CDR1 is MDHEN and CDR2 is SYDVKM. As DNA, the CDR3 is TGTGCCAGCAGTCCCCCAGGCTCGGGGATAAGGTACGAGCAGTACTTC. This translates into CASSPPGSGIRYEQYF.

The chain couples TRBV18 to TRBJ1-1; TRBD1 matches at 7 bases. The germline CDR1 and CDR2 sequences are KGHSH and LQKENI. The CDR3 totals 14 residues. With V trimmed by 6 bases and J by 7 bases, 11 bases remained unmatched. This CDR3 is CASSTGTANLEAFF. CDR3 coding DNA: TGTGCCAGCTCGACGGGGACAGCTAACCTTGAAGCTTTCTTT.